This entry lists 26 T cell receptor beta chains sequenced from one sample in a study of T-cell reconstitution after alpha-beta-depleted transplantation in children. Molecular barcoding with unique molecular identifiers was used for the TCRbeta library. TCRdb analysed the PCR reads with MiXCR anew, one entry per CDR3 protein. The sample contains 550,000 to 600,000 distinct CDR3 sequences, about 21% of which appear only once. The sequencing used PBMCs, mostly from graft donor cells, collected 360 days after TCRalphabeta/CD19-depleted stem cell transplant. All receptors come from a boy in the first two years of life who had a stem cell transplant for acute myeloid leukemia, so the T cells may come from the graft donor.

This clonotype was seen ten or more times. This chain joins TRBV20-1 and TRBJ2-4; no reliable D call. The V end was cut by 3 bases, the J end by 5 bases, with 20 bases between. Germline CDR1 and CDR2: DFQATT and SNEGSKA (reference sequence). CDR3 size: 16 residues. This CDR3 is CSASILGWQAENIQYF. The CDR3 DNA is TGCAGTGCTAGTATCCTAGGCTGGCAGGCTGAAAACATTCAGTACTTC.

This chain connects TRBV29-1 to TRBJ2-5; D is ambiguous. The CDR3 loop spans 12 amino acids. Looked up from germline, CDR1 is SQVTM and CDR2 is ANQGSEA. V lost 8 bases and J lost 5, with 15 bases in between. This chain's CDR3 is CSSSGGLETQYF. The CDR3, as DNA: TGCAGCTCTTCAGGTGGTTTGGAGACCCAGTACTTC. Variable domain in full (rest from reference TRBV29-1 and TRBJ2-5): SAVISQKPSRDICQRGTSLTIQCQVDSQVTMMFWYRQQPGQSLTLIATANQGSEATYESGFVIDKFPISRPNLTFSTLTVSNMSPEDSSIYLCSSSGGLETQYFGPGTRLLVL.

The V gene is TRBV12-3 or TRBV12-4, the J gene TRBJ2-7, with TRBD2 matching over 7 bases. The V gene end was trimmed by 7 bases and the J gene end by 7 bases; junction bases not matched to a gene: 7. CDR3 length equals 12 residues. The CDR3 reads CASTHWGGEQYF. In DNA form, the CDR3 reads TGTGCCAGCACCCACTGGGGGGGTGAGCAGTACTTC.

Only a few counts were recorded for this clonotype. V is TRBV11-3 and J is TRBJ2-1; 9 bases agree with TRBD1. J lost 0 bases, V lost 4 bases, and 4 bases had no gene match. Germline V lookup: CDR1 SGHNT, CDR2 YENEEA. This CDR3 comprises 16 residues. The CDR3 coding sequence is TGTGCCAGCAGCTCACAGGGGGCCACCTCCTACAATGAGCAGTTCTTC. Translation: CASSSQGATSYNEQFF.

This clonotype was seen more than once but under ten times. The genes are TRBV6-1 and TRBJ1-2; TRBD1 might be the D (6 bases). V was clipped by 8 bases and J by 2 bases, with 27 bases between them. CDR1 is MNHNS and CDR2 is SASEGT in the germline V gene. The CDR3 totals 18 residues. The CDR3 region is CASGTATTSLRGNYGYTF. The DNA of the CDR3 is TGTGCCAGCGGGACCGCAACAACCTCCTTAAGGGGGAACTATGGCTACACCTTC.

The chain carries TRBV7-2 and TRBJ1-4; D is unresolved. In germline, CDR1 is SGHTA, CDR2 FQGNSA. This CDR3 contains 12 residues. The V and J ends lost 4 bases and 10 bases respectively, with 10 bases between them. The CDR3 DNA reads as TGTGCCAGCAGCTCCCCCCCGGGAAAACTGTTTTTT. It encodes CASSSPPGKLFF.

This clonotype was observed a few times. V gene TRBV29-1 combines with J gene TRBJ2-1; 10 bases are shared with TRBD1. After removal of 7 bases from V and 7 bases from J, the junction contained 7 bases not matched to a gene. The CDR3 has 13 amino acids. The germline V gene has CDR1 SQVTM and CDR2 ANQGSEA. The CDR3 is CSGKTGGLNEQFF. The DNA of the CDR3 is TGCAGCGGGAAGACAGGGGGCTTGAATGAGCAGTTCTTC.

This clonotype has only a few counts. Written as DNA, the CDR3 is TGTGCCAGCAGCCCCCCAGGGGGCGGATTGAATGAGCAGTTCTTC. This sequence encodes CASSPPGGGLNEQFF. This chain links TRBV7-9 with TRBJ2-1, with TRBD1 matching over 8 bases. This CDR3 contains 15 residues. Trimming removed 5 bases from V and 7 bases from J; junction bases left unmatched: 10. CDR1 and CDR2 from the germline V gene are SEHNR and FQNEAQ (reference sequence).

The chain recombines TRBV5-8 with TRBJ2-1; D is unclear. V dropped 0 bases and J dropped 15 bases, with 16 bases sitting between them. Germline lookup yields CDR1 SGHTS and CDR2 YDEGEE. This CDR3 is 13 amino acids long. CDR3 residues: CASSLGLPGPRFF. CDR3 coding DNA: TGTGCCAGCAGCTTGGGACTCCCCGGCCCCCGGTTCTTC.

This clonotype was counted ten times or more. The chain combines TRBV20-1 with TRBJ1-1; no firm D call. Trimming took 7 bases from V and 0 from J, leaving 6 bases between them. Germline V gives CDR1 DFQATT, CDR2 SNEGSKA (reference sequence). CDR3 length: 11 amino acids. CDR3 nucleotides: TGCAGTGTCCGGATGAACACTGAAGCTTTCTTT. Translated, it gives CSVRMNTEAFF.

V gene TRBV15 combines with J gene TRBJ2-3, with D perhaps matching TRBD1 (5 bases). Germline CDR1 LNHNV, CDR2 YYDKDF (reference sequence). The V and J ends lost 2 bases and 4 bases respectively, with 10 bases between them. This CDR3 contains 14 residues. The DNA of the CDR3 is TGTGCCACCAGCAGACTTCAGGGTCCAGATACGCAGTATTTT. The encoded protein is CATSRLQGPDTQYF.

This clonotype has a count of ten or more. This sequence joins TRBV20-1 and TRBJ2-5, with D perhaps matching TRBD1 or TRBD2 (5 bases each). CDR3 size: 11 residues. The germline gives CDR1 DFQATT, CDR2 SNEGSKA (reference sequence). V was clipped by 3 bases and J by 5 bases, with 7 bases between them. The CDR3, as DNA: TGCAGTGCTAGCAGGGAGGAGACCCAGTACTTC. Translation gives CSASREETQYF.

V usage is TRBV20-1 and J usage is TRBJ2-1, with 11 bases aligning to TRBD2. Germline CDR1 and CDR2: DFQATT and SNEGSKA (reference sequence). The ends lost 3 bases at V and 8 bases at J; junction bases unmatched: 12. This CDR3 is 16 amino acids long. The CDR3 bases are TGCAGTGCTAGTAAGGCGCCTAGCGGGGGGCAGGATGAGCAGTTCTTC. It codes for CSASKAPSGGQDEQFF.

The CDR3 region is CASKGGLATDTQYF. For the CDR3, the DNA is TGCGCCAGCAAAGGTGGACTAGCAACAGATACGCAGTATTTT. The V gene is TRBV5-1, the J gene TRBJ2-3; TRBD2 aligns across 8 bases. The junction had 6 bases not matched to a gene; V was cut back by 6 bases and J by 3 bases. The CDR3 loop spans 14 amino acids. Germline CDR1 reads SGHRS; CDR2 reads YFSETQ.

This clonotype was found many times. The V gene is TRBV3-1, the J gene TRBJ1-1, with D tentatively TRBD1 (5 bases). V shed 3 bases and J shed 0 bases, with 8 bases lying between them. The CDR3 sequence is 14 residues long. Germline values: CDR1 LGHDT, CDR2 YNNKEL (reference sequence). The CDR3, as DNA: TGTGCCAGCAGCCATGGGGGAATGAACACTGAAGCTTTCTTT. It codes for CASSHGGMNTEAFF.

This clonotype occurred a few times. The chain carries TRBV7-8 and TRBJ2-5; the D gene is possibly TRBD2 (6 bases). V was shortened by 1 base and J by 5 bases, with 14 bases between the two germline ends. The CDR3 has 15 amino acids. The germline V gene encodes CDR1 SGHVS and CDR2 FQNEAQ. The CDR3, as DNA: TGTGCCAGCAGCTTAGTAGCGGCGGGCAGGGAGACCCAGTACTTC. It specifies CASSLVAAGRETQYF.

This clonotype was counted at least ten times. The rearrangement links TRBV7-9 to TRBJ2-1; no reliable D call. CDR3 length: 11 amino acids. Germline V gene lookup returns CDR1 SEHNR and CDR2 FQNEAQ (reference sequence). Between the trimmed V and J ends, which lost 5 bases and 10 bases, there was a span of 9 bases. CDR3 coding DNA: TGTGCCAGCAGCCCGCTGATCGAGCAGTTCTTC. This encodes CASSPLIEQFF. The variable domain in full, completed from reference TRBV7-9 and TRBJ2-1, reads DTGVSQNPRHKITKRGQNVTFRCDPISEHNRLYWYRQTLGQGPEFLTYFQNEAQLEKSRLLSDRFSAERPKGSFSTLEIQRTEQGDSAMYLCASSPLIEQFFGPGTRLTVL.

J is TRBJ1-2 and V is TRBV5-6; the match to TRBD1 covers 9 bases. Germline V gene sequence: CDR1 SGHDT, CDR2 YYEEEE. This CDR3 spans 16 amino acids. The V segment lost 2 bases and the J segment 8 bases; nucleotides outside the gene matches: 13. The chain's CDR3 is CASSFYSRDRADGYTF. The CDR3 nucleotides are TGTGCCAGCAGCTTTTATTCCCGGGACAGGGCGGACGGCTACACCTTC.

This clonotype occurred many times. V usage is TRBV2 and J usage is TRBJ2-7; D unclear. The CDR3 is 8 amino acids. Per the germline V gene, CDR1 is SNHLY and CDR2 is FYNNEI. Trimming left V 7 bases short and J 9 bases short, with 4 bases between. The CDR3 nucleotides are TGTGCCAGCACCGGGCAGTACGTC. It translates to CASTGQYV.

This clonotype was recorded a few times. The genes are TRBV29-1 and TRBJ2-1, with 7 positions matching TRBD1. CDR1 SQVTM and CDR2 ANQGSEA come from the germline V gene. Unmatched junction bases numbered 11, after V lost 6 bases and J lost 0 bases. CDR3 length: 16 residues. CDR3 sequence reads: CSVWDSYFLSYNEQFF. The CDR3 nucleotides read TGCAGCGTGTGGGACAGCTACTTCCTCTCCTACAATGAGCAGTTCTTC.

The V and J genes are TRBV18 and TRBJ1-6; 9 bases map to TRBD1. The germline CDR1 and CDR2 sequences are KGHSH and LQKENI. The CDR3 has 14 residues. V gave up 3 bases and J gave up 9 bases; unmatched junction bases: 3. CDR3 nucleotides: TGTGCCAGCTCACCCGAGACAGGGGGTTCACCCCTCCACTTT. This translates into CASSPETGGSPLHF.

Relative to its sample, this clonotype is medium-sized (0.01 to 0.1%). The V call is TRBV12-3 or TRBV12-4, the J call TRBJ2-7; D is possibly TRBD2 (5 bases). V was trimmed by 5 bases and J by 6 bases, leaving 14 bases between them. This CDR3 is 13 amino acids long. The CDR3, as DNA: TGTGCCAGCAGTCCCCCCGGGGTCGGCGAGCAGTACGTC. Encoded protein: CASSPPGVGEQYV.

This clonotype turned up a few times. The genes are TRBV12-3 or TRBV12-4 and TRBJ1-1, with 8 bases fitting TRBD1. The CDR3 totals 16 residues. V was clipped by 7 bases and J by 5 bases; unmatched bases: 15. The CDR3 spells CASNLNRGWEGTEAFF. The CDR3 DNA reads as TGTGCCAGCAATTTGAACAGGGGGTGGGAAGGGACTGAAGCTTTCTTT.

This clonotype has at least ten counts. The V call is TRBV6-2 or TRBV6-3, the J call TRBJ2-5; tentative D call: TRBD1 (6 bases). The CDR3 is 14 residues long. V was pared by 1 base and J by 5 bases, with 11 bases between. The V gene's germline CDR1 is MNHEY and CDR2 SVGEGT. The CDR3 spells CASSYLQGSETQYF. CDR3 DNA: TGTGCCAGCAGTTACTTACAGGGTTCCGAGACCCAGTACTTC.

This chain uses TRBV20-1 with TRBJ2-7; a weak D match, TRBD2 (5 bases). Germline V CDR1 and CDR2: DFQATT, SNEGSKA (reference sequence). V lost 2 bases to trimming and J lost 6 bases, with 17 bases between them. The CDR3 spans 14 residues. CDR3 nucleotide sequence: TGCAGTGCTAGACCACATCCGGGGTCGGGCGAGCAGTACTTC. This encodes CSARPHPGSGEQYF.

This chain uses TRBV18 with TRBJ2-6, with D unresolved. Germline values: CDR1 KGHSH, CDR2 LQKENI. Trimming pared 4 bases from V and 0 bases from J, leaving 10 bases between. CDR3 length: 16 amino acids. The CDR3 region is CASSQGVNSGANVLTF. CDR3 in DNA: TGTGCCAGCTCACAAGGAGTCAACTCTGGGGCCAACGTCCTGACTTTC.